The 3 T cell receptor beta chains reported below all come from one sample, sequenced in a study of monozygotic twins with inflammatory bowel disease. From its re-call of the 5' RACE reads, TCRdb lists each CDR3 protein once, without DNA. Its listing shows about 300,000 distinct CDR3 sequences. Sequencing used blood. These receptors all stem from a human donor with ulcerative colitis or Crohn's disease, or a healthy co-twin of an affected twin (not recorded which).

The chain recombines TRBV27 with TRBJ1-6. CDR1 and CDR2 from the germline V gene are MNHEY and SMNVEV (reference sequence). The CDR3 spans 16 residues. The CDR3 sequence is CASSLSWVSYNSPLHF.

This chain connects TRBV5-4 to TRBJ2-3. Looked up from germline, CDR1 is SGHNT and CDR2 is YYREEE (reference sequence). The CDR3 is made up of 15 amino acids. The chain's CDR3 is CASSFKATGTDTQYF.

This sequence joins TRBV5-5 and TRBJ2-3; TCRdb's assignment of TRBD1 cannot be checked, as there is no DNA. This CDR3 contains 14 residues. CDR1 is SGHKS and CDR2 is YYEKEE in the germline V gene (reference sequence). The chain's CDR3 is CASSFARGVDTQYF. The variable domain in full, with the rest retrieved from reference TRBV5-5 and TRBJ2-3, is DAGVTQSPTHLIKTRGQQVTLRCSPISGHKSVSWYQQVLGQGPQFIFQYYEKEERGRGNFPDRFSARQFPNYSSELNVNALLLGDSALYLCASSFARGVDTQYFGPGTRLTVL.